This T cell receptor (beta chain) was sequenced for a study of blood T cell repertoires in COVID-19. In the authors' workflow: Reference gene primer amplification in the assay estimated nucleated cell counts. Sequenced by immunoSEQ multiplex PCR; TCRdb stores in-frame clones only, minus some. For V, J and clone size, that table is used; D and trimming come from the DNA. The data hold 70,000 or so clones, with about 81% observed a single time. V lost 4 bases and J 1 base, leaving 10 bases between the germline ends. Germline loops: CDR1 SGHTA, CDR2 FQGNSA. The CDR3 contains 14 residues. V and J are TRBV7-2 and TRBJ2-5; maybe TRBD1 (6 bases). The sequenced sample consisted of peripheral blood. This clonotype originated in a human donor in a cohort sampled during active COVID-19. DNA of the CDR3: TGTGCCAGCAGCTACCAGACAGGCCAAGAGACCCAGTACTTC. This gives the protein CASSYQTGQETQYF.